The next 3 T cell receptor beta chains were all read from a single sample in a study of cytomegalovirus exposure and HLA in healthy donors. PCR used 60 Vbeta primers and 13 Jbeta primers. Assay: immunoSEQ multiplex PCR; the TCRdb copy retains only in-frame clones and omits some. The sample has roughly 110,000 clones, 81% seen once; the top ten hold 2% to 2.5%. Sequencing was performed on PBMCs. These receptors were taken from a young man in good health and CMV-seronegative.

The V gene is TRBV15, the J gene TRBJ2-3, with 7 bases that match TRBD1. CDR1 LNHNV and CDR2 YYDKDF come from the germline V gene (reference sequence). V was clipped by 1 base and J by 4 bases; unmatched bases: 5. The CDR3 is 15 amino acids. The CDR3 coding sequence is TGTGCCACCAGCAGAGGTAGGGGGCCGCCAGATACGCAGTATTTT. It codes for CATSRGRGPPDTQYF.

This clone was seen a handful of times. CDR3 region: CASSLAVNSGNTIYF. CDR3 sequence (DNA): TGTGCCAGCAGCTTGGCAGTTAACTCTGGAAACACCATATATTTT. The V and J genes are TRBV5-4 and TRBJ1-3, with D unclear. Trimming took off 0 bases at V and 0 bases at J, with 7 bases between the two ends. This CDR3 spans 15 amino acids. In germline, CDR1 is SGHNT, CDR2 YYREEE (reference sequence). The complete variable domain, with remaining parts taken from reference TRBV5-4 and TRBJ1-3, reads ETGVTQSPTHLIKTRGQQVTLRCSSQSGHNTVSWYQQALGQGPQFIFQYYREEENGRGNFPPRFSGLQFPNYSSELNVNALELDDSALYLCASSLAVNSGNTIYFGEGSWLTVV.

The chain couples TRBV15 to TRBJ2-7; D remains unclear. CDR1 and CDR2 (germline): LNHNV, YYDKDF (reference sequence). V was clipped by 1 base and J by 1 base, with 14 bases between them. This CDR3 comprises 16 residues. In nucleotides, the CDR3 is TGTGCCACCAGCAGAGCCCCAGGCCGTCTATCCTACGAGCAGTACTTC. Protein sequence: CATSRAPGRLSYEQYF.